The T cell receptor (beta chain) under discussion was sequenced for a study of T cell changes during pregnancy in multiple sclerosis. Using immunoSEQ multiplex PCR, the repertoire was profiled, and TCRdb retains in-frame clones only, with some absent. The sample has tens of thousands of clones, around 92% seen once; the top ten hold about 0.15%. The CDR3 covers 17 residues. V lost 7 bases and J lost 7; bases outside the gene matches: 17. CDR1 MDHEN and CDR2 SYDVKM come from the germline V gene. V is TRBV28 and J is TRBJ2-1; 9 nucleotides agree with TRBD2. The receptor was derived from a female donor in good health, enrolled as a control in a pregnancy study. This sample comprised CD4+ T cells from peripheral blood mononuclear cells, obtained after pregnancy. This chain's CDR3 is CASIRSQGSGGGNEQFF. CDR3 DNA: TGTGCCAGCATCCGCTCCCAGGGTAGCGGGGGAGGGAATGAGCAGTTCTTC.